Described below is a single T cell receptor beta chain sequence and its context. No cognate antigen has been identified for it. Base quality data are lacking; no much larger clone is found one base away. The donors belonged to the validation cohort of over a hundred subjects, which was separate from the roughly 700-subject first cohort. The method behind the library was the immunoSEQ multiplex PCR assay. Processing in the source paper ran as follows. To diagnose cytomegalovirus status from the catalog of TCR beta chain sequences, a statistical classification framework was built. Held by TCRdb, this immuneACCESS table contains in-frame sequences only and omits some clones. Under half of the omission traces to an unresolved V gene where checked; the cause of the rest is unknown. The V and J calls and clone size were taken over from that table, and D and trimming were inferred from the DNA. In this sample the table shows roughly 110,000 clones, 88% of which occur a single time. The ten top clones hold about 1.8% of the sample.

This sample is part of a study of cytomegalovirus exposure and HLA in healthy donors (dated by TCRdb to between 2016 and 2019). Regarding the research as a whole: The roughly 650 repertoires of the first cohort and the 120 validation repertoires were produced on the same platform, according to a later analysis. The study aimed to test whether signatures of past pathogen exposure could be identified by cataloging public T cell receptors. In addition to the first cohort of approximately 650 subjects, a separate validation cohort of over 90 different subjects was used. To predict cytomegalovirus infection status, the study combined high-throughput TCR immunosequencing, statistical association of individual TCRs with disease status, and machine learning. Overall results and qualifications from the work: It was suggested by the authors that the approach could potentially be generalized to other disease states and immunological phenotypes. A later analysis lacked HLA typing for the validation cohort, so it scored co-occurrence in that cohort across all 110 or so repertoires. In a later analysis, TCRs clustered in the first cohort were found to also tend to co-occur in the 130 or so validation repertoires, with 90% to 95% of cluster scores above 0. A few of the identified cytomegalovirus-associated TCR beta chains were confirmed in vitro to be specific for cytomegalovirus antigens. In both the original and validation cohorts, the classifier was reported to diagnose cytomegalovirus status with high specificity and sensitivity. Most TCR sequences were seen in very few donors, while some public TCRs were found in many individuals. A total of fewer than 200 TCR beta chains were listed by the study as associated with cytomegalovirus.

The V end gives up 5 bases and the J end 5 bases, leaving 9 bases in the junction not matched to a gene. The CDR3 runs 15 residues from the cysteine to the phenylalanine. Only the CDR3 part of the read is kept: 45 bases, read in frame from the first base. CDR1 and CDR2, per the germline V gene, are MGHRA and YSYEKL. The clonotype originates from a woman aged 18-29 years in good health and CMV-seropositive. Sequencing was done on a sample of PBMCs. The rearranged segments are TRBV4-1 and TRBJ1-5; TRBD1 fits 7 bases in the junction. The DNA sequence is as follows: TGCGCCAGCAGCTCCTCCCCCAGGGGGGATCAGCCCCAGCATTTT. The resulting protein is CASSSSPRGDQPQHF.